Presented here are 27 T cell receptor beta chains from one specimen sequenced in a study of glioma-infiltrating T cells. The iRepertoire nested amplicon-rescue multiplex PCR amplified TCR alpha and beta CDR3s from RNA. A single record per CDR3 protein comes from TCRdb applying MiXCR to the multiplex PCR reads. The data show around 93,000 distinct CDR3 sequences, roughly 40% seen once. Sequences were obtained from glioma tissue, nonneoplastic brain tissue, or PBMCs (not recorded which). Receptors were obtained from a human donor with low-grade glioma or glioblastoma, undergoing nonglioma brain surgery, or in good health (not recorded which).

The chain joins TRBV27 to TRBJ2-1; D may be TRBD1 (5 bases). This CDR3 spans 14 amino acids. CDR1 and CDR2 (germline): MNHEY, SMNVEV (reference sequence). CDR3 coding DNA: TGTGTTAGCAGTTTAGGGGTATCCTACAATGAGCAGTTCTTC. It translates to CVSSLGVSYNEQFF.

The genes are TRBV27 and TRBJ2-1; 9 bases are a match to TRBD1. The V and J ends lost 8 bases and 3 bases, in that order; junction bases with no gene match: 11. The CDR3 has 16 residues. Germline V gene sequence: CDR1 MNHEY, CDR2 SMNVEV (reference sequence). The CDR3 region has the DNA TGTGCCAGCGGTCCCCGGGACAGGGAGTACTACAATGAGCAGTTCTTC. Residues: CASGPRDREYYNEQFF.

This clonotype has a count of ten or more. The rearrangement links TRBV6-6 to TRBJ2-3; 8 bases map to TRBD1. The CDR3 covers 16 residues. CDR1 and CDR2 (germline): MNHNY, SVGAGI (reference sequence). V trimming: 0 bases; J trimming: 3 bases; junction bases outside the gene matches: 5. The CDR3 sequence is CASSYSTGVGTDTQYF. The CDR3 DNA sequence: TGTGCCAGCAGTTACTCGACAGGGGTTGGGACAGATACGCAGTATTTT.

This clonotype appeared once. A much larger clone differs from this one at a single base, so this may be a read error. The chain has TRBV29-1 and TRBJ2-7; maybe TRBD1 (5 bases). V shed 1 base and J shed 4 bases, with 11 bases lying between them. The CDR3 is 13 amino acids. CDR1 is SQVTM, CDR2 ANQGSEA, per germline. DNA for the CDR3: TGCAGCGTTGAAGGGGGCAGAGAATACGAGCAGTACTTC. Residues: CSVEGGREYEQYF.

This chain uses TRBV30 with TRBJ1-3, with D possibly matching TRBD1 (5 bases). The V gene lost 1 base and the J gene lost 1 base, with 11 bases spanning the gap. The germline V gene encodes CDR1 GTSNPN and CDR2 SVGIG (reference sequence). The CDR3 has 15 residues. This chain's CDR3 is CAWSGDSGSGNTIYF. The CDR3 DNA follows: TGTGCCTGGAGTGGGGACTCAGGATCTGGAAACACCATATATTTT.

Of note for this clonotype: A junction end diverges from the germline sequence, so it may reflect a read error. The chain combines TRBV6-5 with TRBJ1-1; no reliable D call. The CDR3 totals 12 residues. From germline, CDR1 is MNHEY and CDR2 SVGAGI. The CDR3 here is CAISPALMDAFF. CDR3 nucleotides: TGTGCCATCAGTCCGGCCCTTATGGACGCTTTCTTT.

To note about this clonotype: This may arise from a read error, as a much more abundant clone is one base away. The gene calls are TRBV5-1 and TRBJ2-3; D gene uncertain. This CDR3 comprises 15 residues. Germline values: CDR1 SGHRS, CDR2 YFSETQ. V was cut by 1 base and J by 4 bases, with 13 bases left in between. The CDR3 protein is CASSLLNYMSDTQYF. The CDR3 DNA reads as TGCGCCAGCAGCTTGTTGAACTACATGTCAGATACGCAGTATTTT.

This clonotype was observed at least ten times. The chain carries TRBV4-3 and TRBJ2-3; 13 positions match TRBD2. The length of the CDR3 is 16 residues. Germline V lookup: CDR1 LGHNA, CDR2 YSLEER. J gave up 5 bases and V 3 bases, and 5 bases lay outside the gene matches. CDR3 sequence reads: CASSQGLAGNKDTQYF. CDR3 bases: TGCGCCAGCAGCCAGGGACTAGCGGGAAATAAAGATACGCAGTATTTT.

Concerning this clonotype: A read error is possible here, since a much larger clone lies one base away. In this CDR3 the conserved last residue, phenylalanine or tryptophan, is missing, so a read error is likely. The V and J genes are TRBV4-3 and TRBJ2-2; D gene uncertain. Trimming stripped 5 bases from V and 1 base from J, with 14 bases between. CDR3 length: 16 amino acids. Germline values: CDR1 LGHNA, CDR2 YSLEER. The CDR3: CASSLRRSLNTGELFS. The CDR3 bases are TGCGCCAGCAGCTTGAGGCGGTCACTGAACACCGGGGAGCTGTTTTCT.

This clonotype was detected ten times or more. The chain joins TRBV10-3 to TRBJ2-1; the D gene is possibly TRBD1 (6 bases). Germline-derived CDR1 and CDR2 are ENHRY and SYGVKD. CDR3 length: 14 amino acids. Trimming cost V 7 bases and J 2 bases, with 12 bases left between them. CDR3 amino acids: CAITPDSAYNEQFF. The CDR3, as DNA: TGTGCCATCACCCCGGACAGTGCCTACAATGAGCAGTTCTTC.

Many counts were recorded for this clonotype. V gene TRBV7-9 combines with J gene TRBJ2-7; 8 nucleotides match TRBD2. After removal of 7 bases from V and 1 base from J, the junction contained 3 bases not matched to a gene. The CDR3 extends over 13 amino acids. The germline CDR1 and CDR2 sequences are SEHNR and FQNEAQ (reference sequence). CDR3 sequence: CASTTSGSYEQYF. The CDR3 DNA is TGTGCCAGCACCACTAGCGGTTCCTACGAGCAGTACTTC.

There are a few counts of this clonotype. CDR3 region: CSVGGTEQFF. CDR3 nucleotides: TGCAGCGTTGGGGGCACTGAGCAGTTCTTC. This chain connects TRBV29-1 to TRBJ2-1; D is possibly TRBD1 (5 bases). V was pared by 4 bases and J by 9 bases, with 7 bases between. The CDR3 has 10 residues. Germline V gives CDR1 SQVTM, CDR2 ANQGSEA.

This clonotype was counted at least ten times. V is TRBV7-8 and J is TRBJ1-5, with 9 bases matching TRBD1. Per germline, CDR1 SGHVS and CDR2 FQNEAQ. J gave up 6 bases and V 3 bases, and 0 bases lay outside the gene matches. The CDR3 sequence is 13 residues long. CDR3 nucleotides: TGTGCCAGCAGCTTGGACAGGGGTCAGCCCCAGCATTTT. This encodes CASSLDRGQPQHF. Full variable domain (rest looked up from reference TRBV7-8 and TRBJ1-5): GAGVSQSPRYKVAKRGQDVALRCDPISGHVSLFWYQQALGQGPEFLTYFQNEAQLDKSGLPSDRFFAERPEGSVSTLKIQRTQQEDSAVYLCASSLDRGQPQHFGDGTRLSIL.

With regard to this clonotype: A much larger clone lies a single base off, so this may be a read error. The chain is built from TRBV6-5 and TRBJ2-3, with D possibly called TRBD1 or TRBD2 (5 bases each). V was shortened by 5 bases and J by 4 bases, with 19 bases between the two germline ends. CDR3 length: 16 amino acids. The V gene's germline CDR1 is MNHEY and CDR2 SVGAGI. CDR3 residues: CASSLSGTGPSDTQYF. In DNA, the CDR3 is TGTGCCAGCAGTCTATCCGGGACGGGACCTTCAGATACGCAGTATTTT.

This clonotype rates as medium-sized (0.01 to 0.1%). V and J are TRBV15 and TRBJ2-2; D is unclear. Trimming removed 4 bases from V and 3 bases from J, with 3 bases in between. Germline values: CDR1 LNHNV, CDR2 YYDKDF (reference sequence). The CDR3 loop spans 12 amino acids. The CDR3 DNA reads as TGTGCCACCAGCATTGACACCGGGGAGCTGTTTTTT. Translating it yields CATSIDTGELFF. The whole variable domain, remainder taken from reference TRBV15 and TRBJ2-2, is DAMVIQNPRYQVTQFGKPVTLSCSQTLNHNVMYWYQQKSSQAPKLLFHYYDKDFNNEADTPDNFQSRRPNTSFCFLDIRSPGLGDTAMYLCATSIDTGELFFGEGSRLTVL.

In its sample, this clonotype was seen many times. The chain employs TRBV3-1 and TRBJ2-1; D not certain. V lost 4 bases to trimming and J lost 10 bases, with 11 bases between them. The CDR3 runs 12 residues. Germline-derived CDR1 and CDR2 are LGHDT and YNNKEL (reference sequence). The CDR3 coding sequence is TGTGCCAGCAGCCTCAAGCCTTGGGAGCAGTTCTTC. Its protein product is CASSLKPWEQFF.

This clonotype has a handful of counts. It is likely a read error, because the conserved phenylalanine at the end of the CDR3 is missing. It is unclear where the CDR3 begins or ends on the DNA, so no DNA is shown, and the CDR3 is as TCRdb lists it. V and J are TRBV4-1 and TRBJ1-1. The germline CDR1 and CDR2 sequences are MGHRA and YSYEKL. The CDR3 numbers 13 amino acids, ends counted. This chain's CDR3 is CASSQEAEFEAFG.

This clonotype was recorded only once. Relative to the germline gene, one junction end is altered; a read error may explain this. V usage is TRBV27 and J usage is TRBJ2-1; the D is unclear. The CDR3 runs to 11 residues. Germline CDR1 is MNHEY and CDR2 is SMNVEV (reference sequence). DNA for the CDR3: TGTGCGAGCACGTCGTACAATGAGCAGCTCTTC. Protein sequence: CASTSYNEQLF.

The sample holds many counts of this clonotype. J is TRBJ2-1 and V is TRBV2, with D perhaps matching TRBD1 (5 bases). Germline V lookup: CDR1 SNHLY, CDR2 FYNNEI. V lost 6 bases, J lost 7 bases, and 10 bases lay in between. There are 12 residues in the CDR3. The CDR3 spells CASSENRNEQFF. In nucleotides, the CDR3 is TGTGCCAGCAGCGAAAACAGGAATGAGCAGTTCTTC.

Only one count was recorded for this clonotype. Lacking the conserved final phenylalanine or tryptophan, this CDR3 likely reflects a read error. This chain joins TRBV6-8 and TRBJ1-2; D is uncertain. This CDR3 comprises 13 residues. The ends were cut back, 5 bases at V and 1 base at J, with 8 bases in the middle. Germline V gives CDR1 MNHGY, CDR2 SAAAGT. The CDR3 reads CASSTGNNYGYTI. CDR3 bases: TGTGCCAGCAGTACGGGCAATAACTATGGCTACACCATC.

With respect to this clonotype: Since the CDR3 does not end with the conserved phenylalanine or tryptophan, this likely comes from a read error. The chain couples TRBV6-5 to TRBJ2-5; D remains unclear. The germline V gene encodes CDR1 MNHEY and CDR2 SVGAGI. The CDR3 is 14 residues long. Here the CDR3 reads CATSYSMFVETQYL. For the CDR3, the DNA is TGTGCCACCAGTTACTCGATGTTCGTAGAGACCCAGTACCTC.

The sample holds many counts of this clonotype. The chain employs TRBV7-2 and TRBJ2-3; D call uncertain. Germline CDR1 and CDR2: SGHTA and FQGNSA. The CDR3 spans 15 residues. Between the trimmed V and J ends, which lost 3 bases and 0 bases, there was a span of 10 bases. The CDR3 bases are TGTGCCAGCAGCTTGGGTGGCGACAGCACAGATACGCAGTATTTT. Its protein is CASSLGGDSTDTQYF.

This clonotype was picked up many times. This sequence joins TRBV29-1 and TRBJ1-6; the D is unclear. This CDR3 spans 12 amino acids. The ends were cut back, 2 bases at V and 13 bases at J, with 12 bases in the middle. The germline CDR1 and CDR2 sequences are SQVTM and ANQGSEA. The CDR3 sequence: CSVETPGGPLHF. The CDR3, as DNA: TGCAGCGTTGAAACGCCAGGAGGGCCCCTCCACTTT.

The DNA of the CDR3 is TGTGCCAGCTTTGGTGGGACAGCCACGGCGGATACGCAGTATTTT. Translating gives CASFGGTATADTQYF. V is TRBV28 and J is TRBJ2-3; 7 bases line up with TRBD1. V lost 8 bases and J lost 6; bases outside the gene matches: 14. This CDR3 is 15 amino acids long. The germline V gene has CDR1 MDHEN and CDR2 SYDVKM.

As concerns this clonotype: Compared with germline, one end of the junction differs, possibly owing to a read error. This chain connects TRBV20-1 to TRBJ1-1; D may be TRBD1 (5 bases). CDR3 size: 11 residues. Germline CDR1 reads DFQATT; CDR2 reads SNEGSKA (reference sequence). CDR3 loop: CSTGGTTKAFF. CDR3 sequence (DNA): TGCAGTACGGGTGGGACCACTAAAGCTTTCTTT.

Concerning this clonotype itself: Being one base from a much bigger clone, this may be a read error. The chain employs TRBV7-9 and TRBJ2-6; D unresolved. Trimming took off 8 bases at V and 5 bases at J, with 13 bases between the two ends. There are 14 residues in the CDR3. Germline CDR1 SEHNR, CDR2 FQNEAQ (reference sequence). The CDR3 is CASFRGSWANVLTF. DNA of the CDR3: TGTGCCAGCTTCCGCGGTTCTTGGGCCAACGTCCTGACTTTC.

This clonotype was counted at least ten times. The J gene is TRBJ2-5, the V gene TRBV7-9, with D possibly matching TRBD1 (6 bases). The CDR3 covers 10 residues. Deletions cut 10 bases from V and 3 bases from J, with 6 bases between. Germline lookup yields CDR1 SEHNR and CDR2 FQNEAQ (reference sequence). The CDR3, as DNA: TGTGCCAACAGGGAAGAGACCCAGTACTTC. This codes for CANREETQYF.